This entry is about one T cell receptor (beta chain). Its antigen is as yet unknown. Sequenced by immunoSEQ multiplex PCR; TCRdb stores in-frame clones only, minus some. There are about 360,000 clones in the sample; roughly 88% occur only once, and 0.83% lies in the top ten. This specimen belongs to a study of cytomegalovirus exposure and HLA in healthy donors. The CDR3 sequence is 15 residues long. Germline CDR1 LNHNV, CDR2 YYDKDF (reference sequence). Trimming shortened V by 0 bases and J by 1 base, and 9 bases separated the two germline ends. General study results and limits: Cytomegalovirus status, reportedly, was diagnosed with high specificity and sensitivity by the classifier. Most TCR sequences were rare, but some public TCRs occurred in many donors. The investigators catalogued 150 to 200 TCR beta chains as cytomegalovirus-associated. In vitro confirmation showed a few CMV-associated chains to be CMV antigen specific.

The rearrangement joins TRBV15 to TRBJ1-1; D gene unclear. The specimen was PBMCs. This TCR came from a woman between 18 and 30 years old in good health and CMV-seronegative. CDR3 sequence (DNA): TGTGCCACCAGCAGAGATCTCGGAGGGAACACTGAAGCTTTCTTT. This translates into CATSRDLGGNTEAFF. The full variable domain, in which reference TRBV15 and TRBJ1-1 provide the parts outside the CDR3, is DAMVIQNPRYQVTQFGKPVTLSCSQTLNHNVMYWYQQKSSQAPKLLFHYYDKDFNNEADTPDNFQSRRPNTSFCFLDIRSPGLGDTAMYLCATSRDLGGNTEAFFGQGTRLTVV.